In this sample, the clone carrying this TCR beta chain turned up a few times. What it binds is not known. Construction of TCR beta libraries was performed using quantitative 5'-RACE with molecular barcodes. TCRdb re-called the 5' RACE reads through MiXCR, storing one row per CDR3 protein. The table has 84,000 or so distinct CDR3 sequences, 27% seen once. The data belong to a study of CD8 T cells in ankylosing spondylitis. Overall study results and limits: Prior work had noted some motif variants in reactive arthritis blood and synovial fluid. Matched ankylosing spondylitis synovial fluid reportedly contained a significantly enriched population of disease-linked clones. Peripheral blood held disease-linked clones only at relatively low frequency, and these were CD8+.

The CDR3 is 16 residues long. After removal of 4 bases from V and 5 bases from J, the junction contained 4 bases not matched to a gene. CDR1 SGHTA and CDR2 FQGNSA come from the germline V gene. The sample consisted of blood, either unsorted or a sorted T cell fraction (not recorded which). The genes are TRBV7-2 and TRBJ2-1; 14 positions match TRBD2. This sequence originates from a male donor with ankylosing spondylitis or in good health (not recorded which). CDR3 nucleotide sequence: TGTGCCAGCAGCTCCGCGGGACTAGCGGGGGACAATGAGCAGTTCTTC. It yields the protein CASSSAGLAGDNEQFF.